The 8 T cell receptor beta chains in this list originate from one sample, sequenced in a study of blood T cell repertoires in COVID-19. This table comes from immunoSEQ multiplex PCR, and its TCRdb copy is limited to in-frame clones, with some not included. Here the sample spans roughly 330,000 clones, approximately 88% being singletons. Input material: peripheral blood. These receptors were taken from a woman aged 45-60 years with active or convalescent COVID-19.

The chain couples TRBV2 to TRBJ2-1; 7 bases fit TRBD2. CDR1 and CDR2 (germline): SNHLY, FYNNEI. The CDR3 has 14 residues. V trimming: 4 bases; J trimming: 3 bases; junction bases outside the gene matches: 3. CDR3 nucleotide sequence: TGTGCCAGCAGTGCCAGCGGGAACTACAATGAGCAGTTCTTC. It encodes CASSASGNYNEQFF. Variable domain in full (rest from reference TRBV2 and TRBJ2-1): EPEVTQTPSHQVTQMGQEVILRCVPISNHLYFYWYRQILGQKVEFLVSFYNNEISEKSEIFDDQFSVERPDGSNFTLKIRSTKLEDSAMYFCASSASGNYNEQFFGPGTRLTVL.

The V call is TRBV7-9, the J call TRBJ2-1; the D gene is possibly TRBD1 (6 bases). Trimming cost V 7 bases and J 9 bases, with 19 bases left between them. This CDR3 contains 14 residues. Per germline, CDR1 SEHNR and CDR2 FQNEAQ (reference sequence). The CDR3 sequence: CASNPLTGIPEQFF. CDR3 sequence (DNA): TGTGCCAGCAACCCCCTTACAGGGATCCCTGAGCAGTTCTTC.

V gene TRBV2 combines with J gene TRBJ1-6, with 7 bases that match TRBD1. Germline assignment: CDR1 SNHLY and CDR2 FYNNEI. Trimming took 4 bases from V and 7 from J; bases not matched to a gene: 7. This CDR3 has 15 amino acids. The CDR3 loop is CASSVQGLENSPLHF. The CDR3 region has the DNA TGTGCCAGCAGTGTACAGGGGTTGGAGAATTCACCCCTCCACTTT.

This sequence joins TRBV5-1 and TRBJ2-2; 7 bases fit TRBD2. The CDR3 consists of 16 residues. V lost 4 bases and J lost 1; bases outside the gene matches: 7. From germline, CDR1 is SGHRS and CDR2 YFSETQ. The CDR3 protein is CASSRGRGENTGELFF. The DNA of the CDR3 is TGCGCCAGCAGCCGGGGGAGGGGCGAGAACACCGGGGAGCTGTTTTTT.

This chain joins TRBV4-2 and TRBJ2-1; 15 bases line up with TRBD2. V lost 0 bases and J lost 7; bases outside the gene matches: 4. In germline, CDR1 is LGHNA, CDR2 YNFKEQ. The CDR3 is 17 amino acids. CDR3 loop: CASSQERTSGGANEQFF. The CDR3 region has the DNA TGTGCCAGCAGCCAAGAGAGGACTAGCGGGGGGGCGAATGAGCAGTTCTTC.

The rearrangement uses TRBV18 and TRBJ2-7, with 8 bases lining up with TRBD2. From germline, CDR1 is KGHSH and CDR2 LQKENI. V lost 8 bases to trimming and J lost 7 bases; unmatched junction nucleotides: 13. This CDR3 contains 14 residues. The CDR3 coding sequence is TGTGCCAGCCATGTTAGCGGGGTTGTGTCTGAGCAGTACTTC. Its translation: CASHVSGVVSEQYF.

The V and J genes are TRBV27 and TRBJ2-7, with 10 nucleotides matching TRBD2. The CDR3 runs to 15 residues. V was clipped by 0 bases and J by 3 bases; unmatched bases: 2. Germline CDR1 and CDR2: MNHEY and SMNVEV (reference sequence). The CDR3 sequence is CASSLSWTSGYEQYF. The CDR3 DNA reads TGTGCCAGCAGTTTATCCTGGACTAGCGGCTACGAGCAGTACTTC.

The V gene is TRBV7-2, the J gene TRBJ2-1; perhaps TRBD2 as D (7 bases). Trimming removed 4 bases from V and 3 bases from J, with 16 bases in between. CDR1 and CDR2 (germline): SGHTA, FQGNSA. The CDR3 loop spans 16 amino acids. CDR3 DNA sequence: TGTGCCAGCAGCTCCCCCCGCGGGGGCCTCTACAATGAGCAGTTCTTC. As protein: CASSSPRGGLYNEQFF.